The TCR beta chain described here comes from a study of glioma-infiltrating T cells after dendritic cell vaccination. Study overall: Autologous tumor lysate-pulsed dendritic cell vaccination was given between the early 2000s and the early 2010s. General study findings and limits: Only a small number of patients had complete blood and tumor samples.

Method: immunoSEQ multiplex PCR; TCRdb's copy keeps in-frame clones and lacks some. This table holds tens of thousands of clones, about 83% found once. Concerning this clone: Its antigen is not known.

V lost 6 bases and J 3 bases, leaving 17 bases between the germline ends. CDR1 is LNHDA, CDR2 SQIVND, per germline (reference sequence). The CDR3 covers 16 residues. Time point noted: after dendritic cell vaccination, including at tumor progression/relapse. The V and J genes are TRBV19 and TRBJ2-2, with D perhaps matching TRBD1 (6 bases). The starting material was blood, obtained after dendritic cell vaccination. The TCR sequence derives from a human donor with glioblastoma. The CDR3 DNA reads as TGTGCCAGTAGAATCCGGGACACATGGGACACCGGGGAGCTGTTTTTT. The encoded protein is CASRIRDTWDTGELFF.